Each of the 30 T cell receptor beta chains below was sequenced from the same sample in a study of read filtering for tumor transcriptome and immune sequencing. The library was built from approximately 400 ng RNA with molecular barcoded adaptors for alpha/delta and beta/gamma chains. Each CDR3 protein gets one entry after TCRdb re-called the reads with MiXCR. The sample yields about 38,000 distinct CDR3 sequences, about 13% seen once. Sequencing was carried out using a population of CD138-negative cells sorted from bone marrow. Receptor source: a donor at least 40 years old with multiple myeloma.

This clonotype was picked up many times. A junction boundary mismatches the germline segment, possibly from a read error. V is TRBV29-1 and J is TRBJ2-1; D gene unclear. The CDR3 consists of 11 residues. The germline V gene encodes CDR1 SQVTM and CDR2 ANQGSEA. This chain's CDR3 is CGVGDWNEQFF. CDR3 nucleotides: TGCGGCGTTGGAGATTGGAATGAGCAGTTCTTC.

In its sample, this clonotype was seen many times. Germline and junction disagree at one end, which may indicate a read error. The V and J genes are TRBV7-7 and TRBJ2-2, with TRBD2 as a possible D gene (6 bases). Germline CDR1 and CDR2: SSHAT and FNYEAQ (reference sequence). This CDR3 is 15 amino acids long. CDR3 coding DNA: TGTGCTAGCAGCCCCGATAGCGGATTCACCGGGGAGCTGTTTTTT. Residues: CASSPDSGFTGELFF.

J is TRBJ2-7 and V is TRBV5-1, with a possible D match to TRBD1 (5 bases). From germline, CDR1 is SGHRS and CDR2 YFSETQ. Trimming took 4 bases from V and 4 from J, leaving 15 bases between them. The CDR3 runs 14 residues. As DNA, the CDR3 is TGCGCCAGCAGCCCCTGGACACCAAGTTACGAGCAGTACTTC. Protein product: CASSPWTPSYEQYF.

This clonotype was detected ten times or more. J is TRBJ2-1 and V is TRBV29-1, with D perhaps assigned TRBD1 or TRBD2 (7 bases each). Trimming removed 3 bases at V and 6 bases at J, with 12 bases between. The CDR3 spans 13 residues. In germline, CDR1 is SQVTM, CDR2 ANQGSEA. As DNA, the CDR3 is TGCAGCGTTGACAGGGGGAGGGCCAATGAGCAGTTCTTC. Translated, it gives CSVDRGRANEQFF.

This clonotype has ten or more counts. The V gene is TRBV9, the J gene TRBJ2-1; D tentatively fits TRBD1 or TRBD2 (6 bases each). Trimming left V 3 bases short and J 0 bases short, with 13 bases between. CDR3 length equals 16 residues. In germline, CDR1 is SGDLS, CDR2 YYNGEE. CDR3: CASSDPEGVSYNEQFF. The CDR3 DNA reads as TGTGCCAGCAGCGACCCGGAGGGGGTCTCCTACAATGAGCAGTTCTTC.

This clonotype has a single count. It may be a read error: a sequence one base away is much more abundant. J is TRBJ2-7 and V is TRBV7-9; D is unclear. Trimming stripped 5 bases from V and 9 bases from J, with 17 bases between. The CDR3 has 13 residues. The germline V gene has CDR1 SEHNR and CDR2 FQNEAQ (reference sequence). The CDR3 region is CASSNHKGNGQYF. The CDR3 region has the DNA TGTGCCAGCAGCAACCACAAGGGTAACGGGCAGTACTTC.

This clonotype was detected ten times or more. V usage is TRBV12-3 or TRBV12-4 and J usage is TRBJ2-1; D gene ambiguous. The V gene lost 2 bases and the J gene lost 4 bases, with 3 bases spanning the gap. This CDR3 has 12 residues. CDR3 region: CASSLRYNEQFF. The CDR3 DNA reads TGTGCCAGCAGTTTAAGGTACAATGAGCAGTTCTTC.

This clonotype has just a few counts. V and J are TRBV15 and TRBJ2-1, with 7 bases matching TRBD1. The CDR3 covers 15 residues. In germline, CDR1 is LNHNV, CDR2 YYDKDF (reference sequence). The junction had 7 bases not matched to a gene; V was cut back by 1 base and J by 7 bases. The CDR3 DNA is TGTGCCACCAGCAGAGCTGGCAGGGGGTGGAATGAGCAGTTCTTC. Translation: CATSRAGRGWNEQFF.

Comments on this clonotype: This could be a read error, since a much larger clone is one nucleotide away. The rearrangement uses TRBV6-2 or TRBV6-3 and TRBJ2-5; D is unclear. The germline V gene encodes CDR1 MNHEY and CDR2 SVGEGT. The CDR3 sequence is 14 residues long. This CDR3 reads CASSYSWTQETQHF. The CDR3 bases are TGTGCCAGCAGTTACTCGTGGACCCAAGAGACCCAGCACTTC.

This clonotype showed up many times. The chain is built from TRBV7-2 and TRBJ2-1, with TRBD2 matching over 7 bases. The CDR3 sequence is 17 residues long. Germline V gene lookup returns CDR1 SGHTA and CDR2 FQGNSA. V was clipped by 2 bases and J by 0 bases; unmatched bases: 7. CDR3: CASSLYVGGSSYNEQFF. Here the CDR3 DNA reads TGTGCCAGCAGCTTATATGTGGGAGGGAGCTCCTACAATGAGCAGTTCTTC. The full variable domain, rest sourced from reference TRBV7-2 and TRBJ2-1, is GAGVSQSPSNKVTEKGKDVELRCDPISGHTALYWYRQSLGQGLEFLIYFQGNSAPDKSGLPSDRFSAERTGGSVSTLTIQRTQQEDSAVYLCASSLYVGGSSYNEQFFGPGTRLTVL.

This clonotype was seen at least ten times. The CDR3 protein is CASSSGTGQPYEQYF. The CDR3 nucleotides are TGTGCCAGCAGCTCTGGGACAGGGCAACCCTACGAGCAGTACTTC. The chain uses TRBV7-9 and TRBJ2-7; 9 nucleotides line up with TRBD1. The CDR3 is made up of 15 amino acids. The junction had 6 bases not matched to a gene; V was cut back by 4 bases and J by 2 bases. The V gene's germline CDR1 is SEHNR and CDR2 FQNEAQ (reference sequence).

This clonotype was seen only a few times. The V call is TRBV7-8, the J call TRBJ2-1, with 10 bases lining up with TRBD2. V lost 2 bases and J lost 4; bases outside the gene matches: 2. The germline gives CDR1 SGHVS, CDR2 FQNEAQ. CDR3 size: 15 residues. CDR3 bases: TGTGCCAGCAGCTTACTAGCGGGAGTTTACAATGAGCAGTTCTTC. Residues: CASSLLAGVYNEQFF. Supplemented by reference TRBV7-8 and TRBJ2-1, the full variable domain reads GAGVSQSPRYKVAKRGQDVALRCDPISGHVSLFWYQQALGQGPEFLTYFQNEAQLDKSGLPSDRFFAERPEGSVSTLKIQRTQQEDSAVYLCASSLLAGVYNEQFFGPGTRLTVL.

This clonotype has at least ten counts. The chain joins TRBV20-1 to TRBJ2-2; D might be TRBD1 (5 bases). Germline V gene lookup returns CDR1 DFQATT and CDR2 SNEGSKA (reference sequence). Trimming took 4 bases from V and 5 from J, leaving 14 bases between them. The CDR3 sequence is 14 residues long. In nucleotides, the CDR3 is TGCAGTGCTATAAGGACACTGGGAACCGGGGAGCTGTTTTTT. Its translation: CSAIRTLGTGELFF.

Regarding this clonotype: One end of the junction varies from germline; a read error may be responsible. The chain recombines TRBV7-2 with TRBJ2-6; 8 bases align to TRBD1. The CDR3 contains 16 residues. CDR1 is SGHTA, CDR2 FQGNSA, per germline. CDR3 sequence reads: CANSPWTGPGANVLTF. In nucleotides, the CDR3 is TGTGCCAACAGCCCTTGGACAGGGCCCGGGGCCAATGTCCTGACTTTC.

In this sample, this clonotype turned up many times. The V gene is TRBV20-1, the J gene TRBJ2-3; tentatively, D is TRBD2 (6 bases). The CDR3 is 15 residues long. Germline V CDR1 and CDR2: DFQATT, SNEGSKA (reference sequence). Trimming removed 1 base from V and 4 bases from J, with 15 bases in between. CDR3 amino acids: CSARGETGVADTQYF. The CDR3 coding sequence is TGCAGTGCTAGAGGAGAGACGGGAGTGGCAGATACGCAGTATTTT.

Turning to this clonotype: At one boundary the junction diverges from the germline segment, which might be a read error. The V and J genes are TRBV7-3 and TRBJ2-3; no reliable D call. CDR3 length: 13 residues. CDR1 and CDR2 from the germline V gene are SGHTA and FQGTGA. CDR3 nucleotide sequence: TGTGCCAGCAGCTTCGGCCGCACAGATACGCGGTATTTT. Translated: CASSFGRTDTRYF. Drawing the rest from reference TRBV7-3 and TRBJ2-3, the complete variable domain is GAGVSQTPSNKVTEKGKYVELRCDPISGHTALYWYRQSLGQGPEFLIYFQGTGAADDSGLPNDRFFAVRPEGSVSTLKIQRTERGDSAVYLCASSFGRTDTRYFGPGTRLTVL.

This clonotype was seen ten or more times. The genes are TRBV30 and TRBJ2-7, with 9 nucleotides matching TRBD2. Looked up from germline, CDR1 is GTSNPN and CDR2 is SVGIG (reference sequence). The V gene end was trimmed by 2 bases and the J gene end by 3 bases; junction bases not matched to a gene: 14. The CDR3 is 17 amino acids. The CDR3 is CAWSRAPSGVKNYEQYF. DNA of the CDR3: TGTGCCTGGAGTCGGGCCCCTAGCGGGGTTAAAAACTACGAGCAGTACTTC.

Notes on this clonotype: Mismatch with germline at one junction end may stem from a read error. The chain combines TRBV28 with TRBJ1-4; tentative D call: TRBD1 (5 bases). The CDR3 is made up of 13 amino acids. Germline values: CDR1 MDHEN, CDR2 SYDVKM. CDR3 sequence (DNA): TGTGCCAGCAGCCGAAACGGGAAGGCAGGGACCACTTTC. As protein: CASSRNGKAGTTF.

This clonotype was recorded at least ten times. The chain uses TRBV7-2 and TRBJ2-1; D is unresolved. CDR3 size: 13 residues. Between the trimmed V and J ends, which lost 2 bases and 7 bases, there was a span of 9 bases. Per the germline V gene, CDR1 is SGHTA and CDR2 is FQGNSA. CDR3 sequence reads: CASSLLSANEQFF. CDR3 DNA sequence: TGTGCCAGCAGCTTACTTTCGGCGAATGAGCAGTTCTTC.

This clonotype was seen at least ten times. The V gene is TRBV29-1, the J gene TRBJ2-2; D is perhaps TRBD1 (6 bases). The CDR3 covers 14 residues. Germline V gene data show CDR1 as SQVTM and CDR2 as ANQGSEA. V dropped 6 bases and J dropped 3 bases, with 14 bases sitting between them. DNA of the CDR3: TGCAGCGTCGGTTGGGGGCCGGACACCGGGGAGCTGTTTTTT. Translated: CSVGWGPDTGELFF.

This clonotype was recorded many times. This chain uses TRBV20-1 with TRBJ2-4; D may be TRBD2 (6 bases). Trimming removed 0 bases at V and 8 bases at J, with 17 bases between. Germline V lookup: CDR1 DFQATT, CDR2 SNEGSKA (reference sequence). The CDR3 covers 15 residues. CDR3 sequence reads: CSARDRREAIDIQYF. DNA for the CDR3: TGCAGTGCTAGAGATCGGAGGGAGGCGATCGACATTCAGTACTTC.

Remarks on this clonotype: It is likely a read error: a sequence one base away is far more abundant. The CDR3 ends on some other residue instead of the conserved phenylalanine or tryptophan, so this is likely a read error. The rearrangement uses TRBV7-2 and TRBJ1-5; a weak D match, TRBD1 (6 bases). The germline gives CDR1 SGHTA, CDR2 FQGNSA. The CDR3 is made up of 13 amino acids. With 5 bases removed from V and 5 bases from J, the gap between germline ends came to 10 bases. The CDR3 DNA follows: TGTGCCAGCAGCGTGGACAGAGATCAGCCCCAGCATTCT. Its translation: CASSVDRDQPQHS.

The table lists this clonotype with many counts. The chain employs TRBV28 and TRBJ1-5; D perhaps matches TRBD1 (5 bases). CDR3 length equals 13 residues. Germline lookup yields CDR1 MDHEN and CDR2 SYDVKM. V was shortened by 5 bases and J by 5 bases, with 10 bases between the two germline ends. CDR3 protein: CASSATEHQPQHF. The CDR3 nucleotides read TGTGCCAGCAGTGCGACAGAGCATCAGCCCCAGCATTTT.

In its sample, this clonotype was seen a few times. The CDR3, as DNA: TGTGCCAGCAGCCTACAGACAACTAATGAAAAACTGTTTTTT. Encoded protein: CASSLQTTNEKLFF. This chain connects TRBV12-3 or TRBV12-4 to TRBJ1-4; D ambiguous. Trimming took off 6 bases at V and 0 bases at J, with 8 bases between the two ends. The CDR3 runs to 14 residues.

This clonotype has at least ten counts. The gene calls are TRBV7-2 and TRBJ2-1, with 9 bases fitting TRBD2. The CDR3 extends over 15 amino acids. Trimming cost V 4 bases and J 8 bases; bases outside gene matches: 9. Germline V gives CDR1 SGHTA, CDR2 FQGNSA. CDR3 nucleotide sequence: TGTGCCAGCAGCTCCTTTAGCGGGAGTGGGTATGAGCAGTTCTTC. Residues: CASSSFSGSGYEQFF.

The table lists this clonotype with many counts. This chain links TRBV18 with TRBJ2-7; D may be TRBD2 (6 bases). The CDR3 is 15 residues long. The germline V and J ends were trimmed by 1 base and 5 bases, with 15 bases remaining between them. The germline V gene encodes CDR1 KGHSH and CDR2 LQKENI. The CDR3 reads CASSPRRGRGDEQYF. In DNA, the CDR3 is TGTGCCAGCTCACCACGGAGGGGTCGGGGCGACGAGCAGTACTTC. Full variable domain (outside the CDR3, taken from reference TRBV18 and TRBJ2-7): NAGVMQNPRHLVRRRGQEARLRCSPMKGHSHVYWYRQLPEEGLKFMVYLQKENIIDESGMPKERFSAEFPKEGPSILRIQQVVRGDSAAYFCASSPRRGRGDEQYFGPGTRLTVT.

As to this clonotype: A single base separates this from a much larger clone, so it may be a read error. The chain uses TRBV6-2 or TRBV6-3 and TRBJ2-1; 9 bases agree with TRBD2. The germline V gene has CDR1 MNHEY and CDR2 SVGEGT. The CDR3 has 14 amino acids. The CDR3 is CASRGLARYNERFF. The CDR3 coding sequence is TGTGCCAGCAGAGGACTAGCGCGGTACAATGAGCGGTTCTTC.

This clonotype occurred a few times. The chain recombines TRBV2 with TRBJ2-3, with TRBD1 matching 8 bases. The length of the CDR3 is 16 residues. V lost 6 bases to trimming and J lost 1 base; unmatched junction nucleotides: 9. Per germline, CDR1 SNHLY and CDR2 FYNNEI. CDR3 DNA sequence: TGTGCCAGCAGGGGACTCAGGGGGCGCGGCACAGATACGCAGTATTTT. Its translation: CASRGLRGRGTDTQYF.

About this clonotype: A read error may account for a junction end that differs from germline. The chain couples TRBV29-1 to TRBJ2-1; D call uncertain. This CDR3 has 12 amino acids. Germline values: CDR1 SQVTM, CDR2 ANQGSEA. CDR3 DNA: TGCAGCGATGAAGGTCCAGGAAATGAGCAGTTCTTC. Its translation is CSDEGPGNEQFF.

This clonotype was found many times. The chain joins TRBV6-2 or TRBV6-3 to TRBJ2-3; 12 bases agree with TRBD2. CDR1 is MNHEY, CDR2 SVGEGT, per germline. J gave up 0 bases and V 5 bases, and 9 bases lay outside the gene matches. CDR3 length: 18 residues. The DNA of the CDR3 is TGTGCCAGCAGTGACGGACTAGCGGGACTCCTTAGCACAGATACGCAGTATTTT. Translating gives CASSDGLAGLLSTDTQYF.